Only a few counts were recorded for the clone carrying this TCR beta chain. Its target is not known. After constant-region reverse-primer amplification, full-length variable regions underwent semi-nested PCR with Nested Universal Primer A. TCRdb independently ran MiXCR on the 5' RACE reads; one entry per CDR3 protein. The sample lists 35,000 to 45,000 distinct CDR3 sequences; roughly 23% were seen once. V gave up 10 bases and J gave up 4 bases; unmatched junction bases: 4. Germline CDR1 is MNHNS and CDR2 is SASEGT. The CDR3 totals 14 residues. Study-level results: Greatest tumor Treg TCR overlap was with tumor naive CD4+ cells. The TCR gene usage of tumor memory CD4+ T cells clustered together with blood and lymph node memory CD4+ cells and with lymph node naive CD4+ cells. The larger cohort examined one V-J beta rearrangement, not whole repertoires.

Cells sorted as Tregs were CD4+, CD25+ and CD127-/low. The chain carries TRBV6-1 and TRBJ2-1, with TRBD2 matching 13 bases. Sequenced input: Tregs sorted from a lymph node. The clonotype originates from a female donor with breast cancer. Here the CDR3 DNA reads TGTGCCACGGGACTAGCGGGAAGTTACAATGAGCAGTTCTTC. It encodes CATGLAGSYNEQFF.